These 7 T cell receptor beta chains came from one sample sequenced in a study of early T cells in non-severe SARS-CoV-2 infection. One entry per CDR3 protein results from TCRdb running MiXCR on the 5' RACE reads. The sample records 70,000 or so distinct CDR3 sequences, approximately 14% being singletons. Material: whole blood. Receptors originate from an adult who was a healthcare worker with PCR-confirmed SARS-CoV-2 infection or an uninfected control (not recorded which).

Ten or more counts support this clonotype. Here the CDR3 DNA reads TGTGCCAGCAGTGGACCGACCTCCTACGAGCAGTACTTC. Its protein product is CASSGPTSYEQYF. The V and J genes are TRBV12-3 or TRBV12-4 and TRBJ2-7; D remains unclear. The CDR3 contains 13 residues. V lost 5 bases, J lost 0 bases, and 8 bases lay in between.

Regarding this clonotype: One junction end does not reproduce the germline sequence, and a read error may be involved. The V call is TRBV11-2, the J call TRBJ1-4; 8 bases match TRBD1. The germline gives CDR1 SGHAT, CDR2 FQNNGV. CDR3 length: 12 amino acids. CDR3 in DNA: TGTGTCAGCAGCCAGGCGGACAGGGAACTGTTTTTT. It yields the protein CVSSQADRELFF. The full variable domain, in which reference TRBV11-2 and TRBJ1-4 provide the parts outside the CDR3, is EAGVAQSPRYKIIEKRQSVAFWCNPISGHATLYWYQQILGQGPKLLIQFQNNGVVDDSQLPKDRFSAERLKGVDSTLKIQPAKLEDSAVYLCVSSQADRELFFGSGTQLSVL.

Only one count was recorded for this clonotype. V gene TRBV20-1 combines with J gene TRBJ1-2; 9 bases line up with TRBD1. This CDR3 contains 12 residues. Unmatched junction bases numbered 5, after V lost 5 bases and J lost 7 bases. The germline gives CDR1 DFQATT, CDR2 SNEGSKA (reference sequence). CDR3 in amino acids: CSAWTGASGYTF. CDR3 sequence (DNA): TGCAGTGCTTGGACAGGGGCAAGTGGCTACACCTTC.

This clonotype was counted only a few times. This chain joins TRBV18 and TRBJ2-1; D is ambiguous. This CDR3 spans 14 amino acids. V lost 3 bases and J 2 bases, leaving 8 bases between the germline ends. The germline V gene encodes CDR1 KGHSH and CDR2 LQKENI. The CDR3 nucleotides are TGTGCCAGCTCACCGGTTAAAACCTACAATGAGCAGTTCTTC. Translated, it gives CASSPVKTYNEQFF.

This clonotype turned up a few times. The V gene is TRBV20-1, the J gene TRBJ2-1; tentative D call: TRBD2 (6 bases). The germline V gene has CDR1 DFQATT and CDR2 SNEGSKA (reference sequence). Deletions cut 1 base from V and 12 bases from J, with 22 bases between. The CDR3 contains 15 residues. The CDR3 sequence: CSARGSGDSSLGQFF. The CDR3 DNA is TGCAGTGCTAGAGGTTCGGGGGATTCTTCTTTGGGGCAGTTCTTC.

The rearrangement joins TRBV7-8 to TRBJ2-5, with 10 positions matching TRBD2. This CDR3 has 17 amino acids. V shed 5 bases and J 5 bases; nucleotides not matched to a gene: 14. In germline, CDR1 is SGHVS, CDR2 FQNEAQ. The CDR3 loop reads CASSRNEAGGPRETQYF. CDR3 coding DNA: TGTGCCAGCAGCCGGAACGAAGCGGGGGGGCCGAGGGAGACCCAGTACTTC. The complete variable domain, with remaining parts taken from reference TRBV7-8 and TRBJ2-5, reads GAGVSQSPRYKVAKRGQDVALRCDPISGHVSLFWYQQALGQGPEFLTYFQNEAQLDKSGLPSDRFFAERPEGSVSTLKIQRTQQEDSAVYLCASSRNEAGGPRETQYFGPGTRLLVL.

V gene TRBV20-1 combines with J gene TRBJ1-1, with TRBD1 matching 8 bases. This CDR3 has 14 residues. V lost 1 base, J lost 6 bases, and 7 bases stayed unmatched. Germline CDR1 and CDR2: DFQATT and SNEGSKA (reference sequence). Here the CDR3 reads CSARGGQGLAEAFF. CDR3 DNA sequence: TGCAGTGCTAGAGGCGGACAGGGTCTGGCTGAAGCTTTCTTT.